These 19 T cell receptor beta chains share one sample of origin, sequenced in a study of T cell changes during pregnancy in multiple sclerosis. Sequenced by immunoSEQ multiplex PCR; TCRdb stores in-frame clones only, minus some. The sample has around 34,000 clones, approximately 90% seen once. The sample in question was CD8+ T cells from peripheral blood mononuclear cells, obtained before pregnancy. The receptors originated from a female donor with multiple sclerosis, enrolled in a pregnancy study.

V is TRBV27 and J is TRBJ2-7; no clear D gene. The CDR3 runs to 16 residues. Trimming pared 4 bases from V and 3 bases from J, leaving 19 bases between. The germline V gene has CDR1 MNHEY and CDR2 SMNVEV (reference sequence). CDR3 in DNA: TGTGCCAGCAGTTCATTAGCCAGCAAGCCCCACTACGAGCAGTACTTC. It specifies CASSSLASKPHYEQYF.

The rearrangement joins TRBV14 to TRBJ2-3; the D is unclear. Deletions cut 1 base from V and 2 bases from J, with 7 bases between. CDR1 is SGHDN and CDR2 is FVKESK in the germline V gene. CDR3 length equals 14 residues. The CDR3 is CASSQGAITDTQYF. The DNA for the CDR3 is TGTGCCAGCAGCCAAGGGGCTATCACAGATACGCAGTATTTT.

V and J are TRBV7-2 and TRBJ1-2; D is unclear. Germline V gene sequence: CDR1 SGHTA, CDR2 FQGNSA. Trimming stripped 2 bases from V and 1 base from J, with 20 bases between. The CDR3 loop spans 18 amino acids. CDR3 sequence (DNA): TGTGCCAGCAGCTTAAGTTACCGCGGGGTTGTCCTTAACTATGGCTACACCTTC. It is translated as CASSLSYRGVVLNYGYTF.

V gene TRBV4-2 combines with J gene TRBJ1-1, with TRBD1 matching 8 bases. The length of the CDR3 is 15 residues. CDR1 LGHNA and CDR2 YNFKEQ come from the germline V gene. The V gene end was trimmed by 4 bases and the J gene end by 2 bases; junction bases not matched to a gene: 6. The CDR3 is CASSLDRVGNTEAFF. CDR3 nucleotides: TGTGCCAGCAGCCTGGACAGGGTAGGAAACACTGAAGCTTTCTTT.

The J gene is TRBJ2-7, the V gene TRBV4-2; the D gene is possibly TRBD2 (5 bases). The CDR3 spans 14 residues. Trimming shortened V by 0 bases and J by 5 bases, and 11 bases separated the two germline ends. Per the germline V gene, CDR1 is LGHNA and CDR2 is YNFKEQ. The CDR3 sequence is CASSQDLGSNEQYF. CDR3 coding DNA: TGTGCCAGCAGCCAAGATCTTGGGAGTAACGAGCAGTACTTC.

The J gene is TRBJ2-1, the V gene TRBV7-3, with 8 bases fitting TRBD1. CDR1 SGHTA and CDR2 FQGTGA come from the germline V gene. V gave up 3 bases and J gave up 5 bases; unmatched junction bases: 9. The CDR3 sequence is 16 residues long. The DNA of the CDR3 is TGTGCCAGCAGCTTCAGGGGGCCCAACCCTAACAATGAGCAGTTCTTC. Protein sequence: CASSFRGPNPNNEQFF.

The CDR3 DNA follows: TGCGCCAGCAGCCAAGATCCCGGGGGTTGGAGCACTGAAGCTTTCTTT. This codes for CASSQDPGGWSTEAFF. The chain is built from TRBV4-3 and TRBJ1-1; a weak D match, TRBD1 (5 bases). This CDR3 comprises 16 residues. Trimming took 0 bases from V and 4 from J, leaving 15 bases between them. Germline CDR1 LGHNA, CDR2 YSLEER.

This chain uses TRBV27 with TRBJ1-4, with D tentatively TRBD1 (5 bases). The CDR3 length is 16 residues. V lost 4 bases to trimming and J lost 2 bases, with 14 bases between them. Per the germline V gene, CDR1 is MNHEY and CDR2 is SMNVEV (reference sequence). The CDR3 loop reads CASSSLQGSTNEKLFF. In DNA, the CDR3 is TGTGCCAGCAGTTCCCTCCAGGGCTCCACTAATGAAAAACTGTTTTTT.

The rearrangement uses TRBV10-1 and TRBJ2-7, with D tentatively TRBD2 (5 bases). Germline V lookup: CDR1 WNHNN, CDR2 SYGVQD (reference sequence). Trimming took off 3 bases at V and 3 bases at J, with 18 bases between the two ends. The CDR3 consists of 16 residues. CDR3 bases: TGCGCCAGCAGTGAAGAAAACGGGAAGCCCTTCTACGAGCAGTACTTC. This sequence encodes CASSEENGKPFYEQYF.

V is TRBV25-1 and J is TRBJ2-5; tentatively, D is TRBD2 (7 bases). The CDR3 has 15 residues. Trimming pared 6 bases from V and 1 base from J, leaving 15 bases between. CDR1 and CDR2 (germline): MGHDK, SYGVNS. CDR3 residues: CASSDEGGAQETQYF. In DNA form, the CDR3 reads TGTGCCAGCAGCGATGAAGGGGGGGCCCAAGAGACCCAGTACTTC.

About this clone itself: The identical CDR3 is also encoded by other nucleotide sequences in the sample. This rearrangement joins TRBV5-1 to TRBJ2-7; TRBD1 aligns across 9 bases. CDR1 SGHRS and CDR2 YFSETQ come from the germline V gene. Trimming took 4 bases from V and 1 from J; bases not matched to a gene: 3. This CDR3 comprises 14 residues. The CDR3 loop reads CASSPGTGSYEQYF. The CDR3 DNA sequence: TGCGCCAGCAGCCCCGGGACAGGGTCCTACGAGCAGTACTTC.

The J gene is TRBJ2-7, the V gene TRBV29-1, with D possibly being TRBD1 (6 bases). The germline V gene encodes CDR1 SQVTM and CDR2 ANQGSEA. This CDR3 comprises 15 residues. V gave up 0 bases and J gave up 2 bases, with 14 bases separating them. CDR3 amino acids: CSVEEGRGIAYEQYF. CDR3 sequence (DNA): TGCAGCGTTGAAGAGGGCAGGGGAATTGCCTACGAGCAGTACTTC.

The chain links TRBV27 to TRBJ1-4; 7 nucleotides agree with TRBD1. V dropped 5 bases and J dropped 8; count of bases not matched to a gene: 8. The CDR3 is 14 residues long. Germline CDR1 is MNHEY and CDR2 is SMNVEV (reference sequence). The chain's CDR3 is CASSNRGGWEKLFF. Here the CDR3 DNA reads TGTGCCAGCAGTAACAGGGGCGGGTGGGAAAAACTGTTTTTT.

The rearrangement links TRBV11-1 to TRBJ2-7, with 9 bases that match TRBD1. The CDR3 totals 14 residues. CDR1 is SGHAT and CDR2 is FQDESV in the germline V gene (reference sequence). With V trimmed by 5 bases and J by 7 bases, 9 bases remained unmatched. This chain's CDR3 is CASSAQQGAREQYF. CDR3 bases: TGTGCCAGCAGCGCGCAACAGGGGGCGCGGGAGCAGTACTTC.

In DNA, the CDR3 is TGTGCCAGCAGCTTGGGGGGGGTCGGGGCTAACTATGGCTACACCTTC. Translation: CASSLGGVGANYGYTF. The chain recombines TRBV5-6 with TRBJ1-2, with TRBD1 as a possible D gene (5 bases). The germline V gene has CDR1 SGHDT and CDR2 YYEEEE. The V gene lost 0 bases and the J gene lost 0 bases, with 12 bases spanning the gap. The CDR3 is 16 residues long.

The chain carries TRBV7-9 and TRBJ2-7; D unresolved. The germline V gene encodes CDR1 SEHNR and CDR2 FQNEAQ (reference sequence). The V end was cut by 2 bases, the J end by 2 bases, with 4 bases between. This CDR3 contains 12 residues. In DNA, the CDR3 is TGTGCCAGCAGCTTAAGAGCCTACGAGCAGTACTTC. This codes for CASSLRAYEQYF.

CDR3 protein: CASSIGLASGELFF. CDR3 in DNA: TGTGCCAGTAGTATCGGACTAGCTTCCGGGGAGCTGTTTTTT. This chain connects TRBV19 to TRBJ2-2, with 8 bases that match TRBD2. Germline CDR1 reads LNHDA; CDR2 reads SQIVND (reference sequence). J gave up 6 bases and V 3 bases, and 3 bases lay outside the gene matches. The CDR3 covers 14 residues.

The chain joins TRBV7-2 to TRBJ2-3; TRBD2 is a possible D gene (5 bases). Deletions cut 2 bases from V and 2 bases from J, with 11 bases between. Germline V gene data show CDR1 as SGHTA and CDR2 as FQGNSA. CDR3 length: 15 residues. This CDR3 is CASSLYGLATDTQYF. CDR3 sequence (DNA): TGTGCCAGCAGCTTATACGGACTTGCCACAGATACGCAGTATTTT.

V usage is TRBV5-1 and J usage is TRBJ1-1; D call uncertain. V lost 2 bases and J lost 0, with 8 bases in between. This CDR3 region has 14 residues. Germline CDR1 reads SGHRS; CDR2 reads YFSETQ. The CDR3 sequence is CASSFRGLNTEAFF. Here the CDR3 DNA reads TGCGCCAGCAGCTTTCGGGGATTGAACACTGAAGCTTTCTTT.